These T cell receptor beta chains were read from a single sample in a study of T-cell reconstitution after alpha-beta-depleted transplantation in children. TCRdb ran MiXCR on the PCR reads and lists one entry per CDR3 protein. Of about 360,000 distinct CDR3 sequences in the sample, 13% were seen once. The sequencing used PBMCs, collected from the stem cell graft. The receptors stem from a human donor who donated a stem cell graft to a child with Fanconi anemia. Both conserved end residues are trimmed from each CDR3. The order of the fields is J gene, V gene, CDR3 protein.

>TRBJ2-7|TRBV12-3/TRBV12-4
ASAGGYEQY
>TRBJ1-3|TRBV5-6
ASSLAQGTGNTIY
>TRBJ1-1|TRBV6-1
ATTFRAAGVNTEAF
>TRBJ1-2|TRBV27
ASSFSGDGLGYT
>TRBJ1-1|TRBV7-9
ASSLGGEGGPPKAF
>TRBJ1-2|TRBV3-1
ASSQDPGTYGYT
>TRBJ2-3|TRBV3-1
ASSLRGGRTDTQY
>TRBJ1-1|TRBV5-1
ASSPSTGFTEAF
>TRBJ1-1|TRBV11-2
ASSFRTEAEAF
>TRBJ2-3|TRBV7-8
ASSRRTRGVADTQY
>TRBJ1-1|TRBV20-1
SARDRALLTEAF
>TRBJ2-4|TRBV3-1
ASSPSSRDRVQY
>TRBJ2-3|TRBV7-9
ASSLGQGAGTQY
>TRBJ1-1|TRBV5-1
ASSDPGQGNTEAF
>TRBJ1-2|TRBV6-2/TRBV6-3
ASSPNRDINYGYT
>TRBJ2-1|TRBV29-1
SVELQANEQF
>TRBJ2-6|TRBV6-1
ASCRDRHDPSGANVLT